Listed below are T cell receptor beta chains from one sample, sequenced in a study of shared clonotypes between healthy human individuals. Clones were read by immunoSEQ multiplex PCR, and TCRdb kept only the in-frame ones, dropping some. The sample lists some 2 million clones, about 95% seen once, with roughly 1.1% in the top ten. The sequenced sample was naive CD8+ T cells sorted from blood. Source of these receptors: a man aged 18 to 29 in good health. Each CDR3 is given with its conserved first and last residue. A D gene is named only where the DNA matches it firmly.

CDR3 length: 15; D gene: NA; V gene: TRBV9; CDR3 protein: CASSPEGTNTGELFF
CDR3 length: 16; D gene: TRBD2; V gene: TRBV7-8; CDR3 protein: CASSLVGGRPANEQYF
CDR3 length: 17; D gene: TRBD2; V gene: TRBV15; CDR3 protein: CATRDPLLAGDTDTQYF
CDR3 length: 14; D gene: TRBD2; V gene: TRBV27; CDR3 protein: CASSPWTSGYEQYF
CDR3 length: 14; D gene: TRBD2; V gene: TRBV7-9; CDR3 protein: CASRSGDAGETQYF
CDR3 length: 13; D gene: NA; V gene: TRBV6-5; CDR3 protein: CASSYSSRDGYTF
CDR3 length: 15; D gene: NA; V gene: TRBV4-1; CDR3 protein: CASSPGRGENNEQFF
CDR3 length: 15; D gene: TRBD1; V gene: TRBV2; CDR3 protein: CASRDRGRGNSPLHF
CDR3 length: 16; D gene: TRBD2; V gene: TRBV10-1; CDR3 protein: CASRAVWTGGPYEQYF
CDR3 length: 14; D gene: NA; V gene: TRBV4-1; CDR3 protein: CASSQLVGTDTQYF
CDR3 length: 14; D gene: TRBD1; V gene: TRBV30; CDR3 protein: CAWTAGGENQPQHF
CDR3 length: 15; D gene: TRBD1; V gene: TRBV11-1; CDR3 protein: CASSLGQGNVETQYF
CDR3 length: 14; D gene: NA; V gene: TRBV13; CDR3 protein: CASSLRLSYNEQFF
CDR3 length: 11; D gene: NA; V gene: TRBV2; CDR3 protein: CAFEDLGTIYF
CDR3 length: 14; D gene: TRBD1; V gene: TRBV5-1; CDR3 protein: CASNPIGQGNEQFF
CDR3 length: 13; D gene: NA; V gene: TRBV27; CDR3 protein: CASSQLNTGELFF
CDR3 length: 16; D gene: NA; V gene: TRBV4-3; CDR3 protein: CASSHYTEGSNGELFF
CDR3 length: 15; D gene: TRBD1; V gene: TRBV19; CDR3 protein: CASSMRTGGFDTQYF
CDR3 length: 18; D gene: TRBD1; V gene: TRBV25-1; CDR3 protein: CASSERDRGPGNTGELFF
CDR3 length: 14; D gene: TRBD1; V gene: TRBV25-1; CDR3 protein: CASSGTGGLYEQYF
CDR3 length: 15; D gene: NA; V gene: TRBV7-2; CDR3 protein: CASSFDGISGNTIYF
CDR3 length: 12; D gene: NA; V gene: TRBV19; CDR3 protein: CASRGPYNEQFF
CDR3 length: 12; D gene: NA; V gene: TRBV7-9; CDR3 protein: CASSLPDSPLHF
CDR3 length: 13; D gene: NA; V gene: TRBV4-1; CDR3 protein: CASSQRGGYGYTF
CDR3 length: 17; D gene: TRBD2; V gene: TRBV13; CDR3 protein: CASSNPGLAENTGELFF
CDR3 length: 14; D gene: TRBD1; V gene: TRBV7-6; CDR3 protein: CASSSTGLNTEAFF
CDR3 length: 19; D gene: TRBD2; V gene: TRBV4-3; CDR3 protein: CASRESGTSGHPLYNEQFF
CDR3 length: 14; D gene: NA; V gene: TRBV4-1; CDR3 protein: CASSHPQGGTEAFF
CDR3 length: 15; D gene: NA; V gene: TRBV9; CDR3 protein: CASSATWARGQPQHF
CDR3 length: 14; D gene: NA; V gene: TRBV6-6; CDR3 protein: CASSYTAENQPQHF
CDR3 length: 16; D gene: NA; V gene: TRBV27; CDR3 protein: CASSPSPWTASYEQYF
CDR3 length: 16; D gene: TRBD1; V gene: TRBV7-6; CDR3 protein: CASSPGTGPSGNTIYF